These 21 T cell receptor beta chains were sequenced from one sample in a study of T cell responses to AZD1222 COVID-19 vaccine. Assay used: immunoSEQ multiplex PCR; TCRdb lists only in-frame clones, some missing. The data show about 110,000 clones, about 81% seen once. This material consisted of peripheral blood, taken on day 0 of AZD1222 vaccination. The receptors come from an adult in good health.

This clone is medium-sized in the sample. As DNA, the CDR3 is TGTGCCAGCAGCCGGACTAGCGGGGGCACAGATACGCAGTATTTT. This sequence encodes CASSRTSGGTDTQYF. The chain links TRBV7-9 to TRBJ2-3, with TRBD2 identical over 12 bases. J was trimmed by 1 base and V by 5 bases; bases with no gene match: 1. Germline V gene lookup returns CDR1 SEHNR and CDR2 FQNEAQ (reference sequence). The CDR3 sequence is 15 residues long.

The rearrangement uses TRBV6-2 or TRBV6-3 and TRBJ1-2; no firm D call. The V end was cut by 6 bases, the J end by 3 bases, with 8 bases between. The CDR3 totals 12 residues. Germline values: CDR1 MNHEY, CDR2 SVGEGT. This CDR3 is CASSLGHYGYTF. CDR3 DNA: TGTGCCAGCAGCCTAGGGCACTATGGCTACACCTTC.

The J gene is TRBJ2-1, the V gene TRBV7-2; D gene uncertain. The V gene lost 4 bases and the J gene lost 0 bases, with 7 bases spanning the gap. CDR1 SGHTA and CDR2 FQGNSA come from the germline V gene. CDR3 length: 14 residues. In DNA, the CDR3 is TGTGCCAGCAGCTCCCCTAACTCCTACAATGAGCAGTTCTTC. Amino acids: CASSSPNSYNEQFF.

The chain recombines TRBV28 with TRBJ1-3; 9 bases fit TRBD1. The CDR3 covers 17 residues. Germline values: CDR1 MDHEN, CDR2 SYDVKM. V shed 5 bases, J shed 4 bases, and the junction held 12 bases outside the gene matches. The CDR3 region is CASSGAGTGSRGNTIYF. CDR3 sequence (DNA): TGTGCCAGCAGTGGAGCCGGGACAGGGTCGCGGGGAAACACCATATATTTT.

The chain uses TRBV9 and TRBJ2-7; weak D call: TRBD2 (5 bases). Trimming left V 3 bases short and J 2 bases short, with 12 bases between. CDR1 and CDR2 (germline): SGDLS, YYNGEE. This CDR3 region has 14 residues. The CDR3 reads CASSASSGPYEQYF. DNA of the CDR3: TGTGCCAGCAGCGCCTCCAGCGGTCCCTACGAGCAGTACTTC.

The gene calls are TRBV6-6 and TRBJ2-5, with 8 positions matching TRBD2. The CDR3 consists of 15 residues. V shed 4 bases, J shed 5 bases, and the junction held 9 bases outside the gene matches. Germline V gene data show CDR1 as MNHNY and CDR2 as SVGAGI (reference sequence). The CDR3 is CASSFTGGLIETQYF. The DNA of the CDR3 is TGTGCCAGCAGTTTCACGGGGGGGTTGATTGAGACCCAGTACTTC.

CDR3 in DNA: TGTGCCAGCAGCCGGACTAGCGGGACCCCGGAGCAGTACTTC. It yields the protein CASSRTSGTPEQYF. This chain joins TRBV7-2 and TRBJ2-7; 12 bases are a match to TRBD2. V was pared by 5 bases and J by 7 bases, with 6 bases of the junction left unmatched. The CDR3 loop spans 14 amino acids. CDR1 is SGHTA and CDR2 is FQGNSA in the germline V gene.

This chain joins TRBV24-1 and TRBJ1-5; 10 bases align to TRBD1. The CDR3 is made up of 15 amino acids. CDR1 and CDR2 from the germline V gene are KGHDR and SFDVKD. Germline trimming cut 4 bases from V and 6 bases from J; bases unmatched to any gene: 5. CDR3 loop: CATSEPGTGVQPQHF. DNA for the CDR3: TGTGCCACCAGTGAGCCCGGGACAGGGGTTCAGCCCCAGCATTTT.

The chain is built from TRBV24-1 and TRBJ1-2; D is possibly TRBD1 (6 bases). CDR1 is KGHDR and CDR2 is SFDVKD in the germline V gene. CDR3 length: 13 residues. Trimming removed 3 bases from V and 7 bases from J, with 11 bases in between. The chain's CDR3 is CATSDTWTVGYTF. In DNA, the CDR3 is TGTGCCACCAGTGATACCTGGACAGTTGGCTACACCTTC.

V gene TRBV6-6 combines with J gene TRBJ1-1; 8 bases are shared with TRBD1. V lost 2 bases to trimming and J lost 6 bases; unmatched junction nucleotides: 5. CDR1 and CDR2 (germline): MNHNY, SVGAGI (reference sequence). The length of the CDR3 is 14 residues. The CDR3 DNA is TGTGCCAGCAGTTACGGAGACAGGGGCCCTGAAGCTTTCTTT. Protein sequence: CASSYGDRGPEAFF.

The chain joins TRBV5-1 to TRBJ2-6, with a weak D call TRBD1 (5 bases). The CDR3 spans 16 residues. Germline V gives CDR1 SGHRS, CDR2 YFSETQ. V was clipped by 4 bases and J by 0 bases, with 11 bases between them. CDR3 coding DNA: TGCGCCAGCAGCCCTAGGACAAGCTCTGGGGCCAACGTCCTGACTTTC. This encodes CASSPRTSSGANVLTF. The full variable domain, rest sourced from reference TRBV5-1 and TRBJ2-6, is KAGVTQTPRYLIKTRGQQVTLSCSPISGHRSVSWYQQTPGQGLQFLFEYFSETQRNKGNFPGRFSGRQFSNSRSEMNVSTLELGDSALYLCASSPRTSSGANVLTFGAGSRLTVL.

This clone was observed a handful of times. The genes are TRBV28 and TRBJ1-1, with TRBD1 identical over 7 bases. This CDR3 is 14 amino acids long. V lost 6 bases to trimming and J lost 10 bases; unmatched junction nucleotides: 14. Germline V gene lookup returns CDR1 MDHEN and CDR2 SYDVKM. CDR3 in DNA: TGTGCCAGCAGCCCCCTTGACAGGGAATTAGGAGCTTTCTTT. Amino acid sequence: CASSPLDRELGAFF.

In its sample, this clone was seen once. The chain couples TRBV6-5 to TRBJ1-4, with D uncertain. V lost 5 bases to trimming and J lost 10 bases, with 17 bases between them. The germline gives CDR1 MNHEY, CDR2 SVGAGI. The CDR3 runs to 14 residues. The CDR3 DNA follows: TGTGCCAGCAGTAGCACGATGGGCCGAGGAAAACTGTTTTTT. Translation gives CASSSTMGRGKLFF.

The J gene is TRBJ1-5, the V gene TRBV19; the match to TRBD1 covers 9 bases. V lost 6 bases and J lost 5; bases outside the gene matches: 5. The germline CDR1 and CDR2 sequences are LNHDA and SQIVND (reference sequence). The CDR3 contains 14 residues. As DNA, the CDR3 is TGTGCCAGTAGCATTGGGACAGGGCATCAGCCCCAGCATTTT. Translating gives CASSIGTGHQPQHF.

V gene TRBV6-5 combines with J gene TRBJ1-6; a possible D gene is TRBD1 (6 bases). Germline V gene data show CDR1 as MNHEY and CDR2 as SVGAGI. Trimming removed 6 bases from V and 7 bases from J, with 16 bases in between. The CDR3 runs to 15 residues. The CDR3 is CASSPVTGRNSPLHF. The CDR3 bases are TGTGCCAGCAGCCCCGTGACAGGAAGAAATTCACCCCTCCACTTT.

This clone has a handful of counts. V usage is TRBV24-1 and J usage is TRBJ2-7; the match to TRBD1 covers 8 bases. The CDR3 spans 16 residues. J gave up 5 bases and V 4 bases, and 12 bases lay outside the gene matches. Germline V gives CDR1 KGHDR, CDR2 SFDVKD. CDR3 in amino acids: CATSDQTPGQANEQYF. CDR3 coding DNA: TGTGCCACCAGTGACCAGACCCCGGGACAGGCTAACGAGCAGTACTTC.

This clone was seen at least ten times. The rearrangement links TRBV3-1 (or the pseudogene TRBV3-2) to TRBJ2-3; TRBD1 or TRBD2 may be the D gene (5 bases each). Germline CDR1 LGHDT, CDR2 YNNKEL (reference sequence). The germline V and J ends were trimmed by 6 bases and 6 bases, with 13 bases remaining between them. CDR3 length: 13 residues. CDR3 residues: CASSLGDWDTQYF. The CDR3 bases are TGTGCCAGCAGTCTGGGGGATTGGGATACGCAGTATTTT.

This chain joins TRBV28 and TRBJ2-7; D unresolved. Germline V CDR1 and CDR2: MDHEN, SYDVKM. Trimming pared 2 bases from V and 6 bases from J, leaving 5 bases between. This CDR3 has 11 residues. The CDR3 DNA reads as TGTGCCAGCAGTTTAGATCTCGAGCAGTACTTC. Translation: CASSLDLEQYF.

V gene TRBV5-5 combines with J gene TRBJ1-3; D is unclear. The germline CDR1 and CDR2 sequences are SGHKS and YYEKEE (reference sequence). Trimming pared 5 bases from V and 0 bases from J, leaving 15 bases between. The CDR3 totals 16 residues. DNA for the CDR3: TGTGCCAGCAGTGGCGGACTGGCAAGCTCTGGAAACACCATATATTTT. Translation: CASSGGLASSGNTIYF.

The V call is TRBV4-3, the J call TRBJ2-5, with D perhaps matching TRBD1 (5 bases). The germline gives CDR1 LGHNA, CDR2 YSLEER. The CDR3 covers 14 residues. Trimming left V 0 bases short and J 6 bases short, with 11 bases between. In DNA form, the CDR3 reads TGCGCCAGCAGCCAAGATGTCAGGGAAAAGACCCAGTACTTC. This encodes CASSQDVREKTQYF.

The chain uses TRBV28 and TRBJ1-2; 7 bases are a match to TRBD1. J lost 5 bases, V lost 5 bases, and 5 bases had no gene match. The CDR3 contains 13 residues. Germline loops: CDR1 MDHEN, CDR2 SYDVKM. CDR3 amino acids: CASSRGQEYGYTF. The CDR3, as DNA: TGTGCCAGCAGTCGCGGACAGGAGTATGGCTACACCTTC.